This TCR beta chain was found in a study of blood T cell repertoires in COVID-19. Looking at the study overall: T cells, B-cell-depleted T cells, or PBMCs supplied cDNA or gDNA.

Clones were read by immunoSEQ multiplex PCR, and TCRdb kept only the in-frame ones, dropping some. The sample consists of under 300,000 clones, 85% to 90% of them appearing once. Losses at the gene ends were 1 base for V and 5 bases for J; bases not matched to a gene: 2. Germline V CDR1 and CDR2: MGHRA, YSYEKL. CDR3 length: 15 amino acids. This sequence joins TRBV4-1 and TRBJ1-4; TRBD1 agrees at 9 bases. The sequence was obtained from a young man who had recovered from COVID-19. The source material was PBMCs or T cells enriched from blood (not recorded which). The CDR3 protein is CASSQVGTGNEKLFF. The CDR3 bases are TGCGCCAGCAGCCAAGTCGGGACAGGGAATGAAAAACTGTTTTTT.